Listed below are T cell receptor beta chains from one sample, sequenced in a study of T cell responses to AZD1222 COVID-19 vaccine. Profiled with immunoSEQ multiplex PCR; TCRdb holds only in-frame clones, not every one. The repertoire has some 130,000 clones, roughly 85% of them found once; the top ten carry under 20%. The specimen comprised peripheral blood, sampled on day 0 of MenACWY control vaccination. These receptors originate from an adult in good health. Both conserved end residues are part of each CDR3. Fields, in order: D gene, clone size, J gene, V gene, CDR3 DNA, CDR3 protein. D genes are given only for firm matches. Clone size, where shown, is once, few, many, or a class for clones that have expanded.

d_call: -
clone_size: -
j_call: TRBJ1-3
v_call: TRBV9
cdr3_nt: TGTGCCAGCAGCGTAGATGGGACAAGGAGAAACACCATATATTTT
cdr3_aa: CASSVDGTRRNTIYF

d_call: TRBD1
clone_size: -
j_call: TRBJ2-1
v_call: TRBV7-9
cdr3_nt: TGTGCCAGCACGCGCCCGGCGGGACAGGGCAAGAATGAGCAGTTCTTC
cdr3_aa: CASTRPAGQGKNEQFF

d_call: -
clone_size: few
j_call: TRBJ2-7
v_call: TRBV2
cdr3_nt: TGTGCCAGCAGTGAGTCGGGACCGTCCTACGAGCAGTACTTC
cdr3_aa: CASSESGPSYEQYF

d_call: -
clone_size: -
j_call: TRBJ1-6
v_call: TRBV28
cdr3_nt: TGTGCCAGCAGTTTACCCGACACCTCCATCAATTCACCCCTCCACTTT
cdr3_aa: CASSLPDTSINSPLHF

d_call: TRBD1
clone_size: -
j_call: TRBJ1-6
v_call: TRBV28
cdr3_nt: TGTGCCAGCAGTTGGGACAGGGACAATTCACCCCTCCACTTT
cdr3_aa: CASSWDRDNSPLHF

d_call: -
clone_size: -
j_call: TRBJ2-7
v_call: TRBV3-1/TRBV3-2
cdr3_nt: TGTGCCAGCAGATCGGCAGGGGGGGACGAGCAGTACTTC
cdr3_aa: CASRSAGGDEQYF

d_call: -
clone_size: -
j_call: TRBJ2-1
v_call: TRBV11-2
cdr3_nt: TGTGCCAGCAGCTTTGTAGCTTCGTATGAGCAGTTCTTC
cdr3_aa: CASSFVASYEQFF

d_call: -
clone_size: -
j_call: TRBJ2-2
v_call: TRBV7-9
cdr3_nt: TGTGCCAGCAGCTTAAGTAGACTCGTCACCGGGGAGCTGTTTTTT
cdr3_aa: CASSLSRLVTGELFF

d_call: -
clone_size: -
j_call: TRBJ1-1
v_call: TRBV15
cdr3_nt: TGTGCCACCAGAATATCGTGGAACACTGAAGCTTTCTTT
cdr3_aa: CATRISWNTEAFF

d_call: -
clone_size: -
j_call: TRBJ1-2
v_call: TRBV28
cdr3_nt: TGTGCCAGCAGTCCCCCACAACTCCTTGGCTACACCTTC
cdr3_aa: CASSPPQLLGYTF

d_call: -
clone_size: -
j_call: TRBJ1-2
v_call: TRBV4-1
cdr3_nt: TGCGCCAGCAGCCAGGGGGAGAATGGCTACACCTTC
cdr3_aa: CASSQGENGYTF